The 11 T cell receptor beta chains in this list originate from one sample, sequenced in a study of CD8+CD57+ T cells in acquired aplastic anemia. It was genomic DNA that served as the template for profiling TCR beta VDJ and CDR3. One entry per CDR3 protein results from TCRdb running MiXCR on the reads. The profile shows 350,000 to 450,000 distinct CDR3 sequences, 60% to 80% of them singletons. The sequencing sample was made of sorted CD4+, CD8+, or CD8+CD57+ T cells (not recorded which) from PBMCs. These receptors were collected from a human donor in good health, serving as a control.

In this sample, this clonotype turned up once. The CDR3 carries no conserved terminal phenylalanine or tryptophan, so it likely arises from a read error. The DNA is omitted, as the CDR3 cannot be located on it reliably, and the CDR3 follows TCRdb's listing. This sequence joins TRBV29-1 and TRBJ2-7; TRBD1, the table's D call, was not compared with the DNA. 15 amino acids form the CDR3, both terminal residues included. Germline CDR1 SQVTM, CDR2 ANQGSEA. The CDR3 sequence: CSARDRWNYGYTFGS.

This clonotype was seen repeatedly, ten times or more. V and J are TRBV5-4 and TRBJ2-7; 10 bases align to TRBD1. The J segment lost 0 bases and the V segment lost 3 bases, leaving 6 bases of the junction unmatched. The CDR3 length is 16 residues. Germline-derived CDR1 and CDR2 are SGHNT and YYREEE (reference sequence). CDR3 coding DNA: TGTGCCAGCAGCTACCCGGGACAGGGGAGCTCCTACGAGCAGTACTTC. Encoded protein: CASSYPGQGSSYEQYF.

This clonotype appeared once. The conserved closing phenylalanine or tryptophan is absent in this CDR3, likely reflecting a read error. The DNA is left out, because the CDR3 cannot be placed on it with certainty; the CDR3 is given as TCRdb lists it. The chain combines TRBV29-1 with TRBJ1-1. Ends included, the CDR3 has 13 residues. Germline lookup yields CDR1 SQVTM and CDR2 ANQGSEA. The CDR3 loop reads CSACRQLNIEASS.

The chain links TRBV6-5 to TRBJ1-3, with D unresolved. Trimming cost V 7 bases and J 4 bases, with 17 bases left between them. The CDR3 extends over 15 amino acids. Germline CDR1 reads MNHEY; CDR2 reads SVGAGI. CDR3 nucleotide sequence: TGTGCCAGCATGCCGTCTCGGAAGGACGGAAACACCATATATTTT. It specifies CASMPSRKDGNTIYF.

The chain recombines TRBV2 with TRBJ1-2; no definite D call. The CDR3 is 13 residues long. The V gene's germline CDR1 is SNHLY and CDR2 FYNNEI. Trimming left V 5 bases short and J 14 bases short, with 21 bases between. The DNA of the CDR3 is TGTGCCAGCAGTCGGCAGAGAAACTATGGCGAGACCTTC. Translation: CASSRQRNYGETF.

The chain couples TRBV2 to TRBJ2-1; D possibly corresponds to TRBD1 (6 bases). With 5 bases removed from V and 0 bases from J, the gap between germline ends came to 14 bases. The germline CDR1 and CDR2 sequences are SNHLY and FYNNEI. The CDR3 has 16 residues. The CDR3 DNA sequence: TGTGCCAGCAGTAAAGGACAGTCGAGCTCCTACAATGAGCAGTTCTTC. Protein: CASSKGQSSSYNEQFF. Variable domain in full (rest from reference TRBV2 and TRBJ2-1): EPEVTQTPSHQVTQMGQEVILRCVPISNHLYFYWYRQILGQKVEFLVSFYNNEISEKSEIFDDQFSVERPDGSNFTLKIRSTKLEDSAMYFCASSKGQSSSYNEQFFGPGTRLTVL.

This clonotype was seen repeatedly, ten times or more. V gene TRBV5-4 combines with J gene TRBJ2-5; 11 bases agree with TRBD2. Unmatched junction bases numbered 10, after V lost 4 bases and J lost 2 bases. CDR3 length equals 17 residues. CDR1 is SGHNT, CDR2 YYREEE, per germline (reference sequence). The CDR3 coding sequence is TGTGCCAGCAGCGGAAGTCCGGGACTAGCGGATCAAGAGACCCAGTACTTC. Translated: CASSGSPGLADQETQYF.

J is TRBJ2-4 and V is TRBV24-1; D ambiguous. CDR1 KGHDR and CDR2 SFDVKD come from the germline V gene. Between the trimmed V and J ends, which lost 4 bases and 0 bases, there was a span of 12 bases. The CDR3 sequence is 16 residues long. The chain's CDR3 is CATSDSPILAKNIQYF. In DNA, the CDR3 is TGTGCCACCAGTGACTCTCCCATACTAGCCAAAAACATTCAGTACTTC.

The chain uses TRBV20-1 and TRBJ1-4, with D possibly being TRBD1 (5 bases). The germline V gene has CDR1 DFQATT and CDR2 SNEGSKA (reference sequence). The CDR3 has 14 amino acids. V was cut by 5 bases and J by 2 bases, with 12 bases left in between. The CDR3 DNA follows: TGCAGTGCTGGAGGGGTCGGGACTAATGAAAAACTGTTTTTT. This gives the protein CSAGGVGTNEKLFF.

Ten or more counts support this clonotype. The V call is TRBV20-1, the J call TRBJ1-1, with D perhaps TRBD1 (6 bases). CDR3 size: 16 residues. Germline-derived CDR1 and CDR2 are DFQATT and SNEGSKA (reference sequence). V lost 6 bases, J lost 4 bases, and 24 bases lay in between. The CDR3 protein is CSAAQAGTRSGTEAFF. The DNA for the CDR3 is TGCAGTGCCGCACAGGCCGGGACAAGATCGGGCACTGAAGCTTTCTTT.

The V and J genes are TRBV5-1 and TRBJ2-2; D may correspond to TRBD1 or TRBD2 (5 bases each). V lost 4 bases, J lost 8 bases, and 15 bases lay in between. This CDR3 comprises 14 residues. CDR1 and CDR2 (germline): SGHRS, YFSETQ. The CDR3 here is CASSPRVGEGELFF. CDR3 nucleotides: TGCGCCAGCAGCCCCAGGGTCGGGGAAGGGGAGCTGTTTTTT.